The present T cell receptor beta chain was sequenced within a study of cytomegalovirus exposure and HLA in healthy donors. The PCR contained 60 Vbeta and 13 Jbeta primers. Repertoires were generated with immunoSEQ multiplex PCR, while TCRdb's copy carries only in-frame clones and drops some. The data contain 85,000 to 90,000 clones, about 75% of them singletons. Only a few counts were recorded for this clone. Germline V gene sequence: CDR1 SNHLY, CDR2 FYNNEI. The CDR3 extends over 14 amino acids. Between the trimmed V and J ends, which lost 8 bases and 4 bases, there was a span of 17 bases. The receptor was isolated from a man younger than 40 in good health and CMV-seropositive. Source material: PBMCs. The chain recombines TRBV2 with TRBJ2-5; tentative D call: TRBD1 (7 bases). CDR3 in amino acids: CASFFRGAGETQYF. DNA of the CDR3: TGTGCCAGCTTCTTCAGGGGGGCTGGAGAGACCCAGTACTTC.